What follows are 9 T cell receptor beta chains derived from one specimen sequenced in a study of OX40 agonist ivuxolimab in advanced cancers. Sequencing was performed with immunoSEQ multiplex PCR; in TCRdb, only in-frame clones are kept and a portion is missing. The repertoire consists of about 100,000 clones, with under 95% occurring once and the leading ten covering around 0.58%. The specimen was CD4+ or CD8+ T cells sorted from blood, collected in a trial of the OX40 agonist ivuxolimab. These receptors were taken from an adult with an advanced solid tumor such as melanoma, head and neck, liver or kidney cancer.

The chain recombines TRBV7-2 with TRBJ1-1, with 8 nucleotides matching TRBD1. Losses at the gene ends were 4 bases for V and 1 base for J; bases not matched to a gene: 2. CDR3 length equals 14 residues. Germline CDR1 SGHTA, CDR2 FQGNSA. CDR3 in DNA: TGTGCCAGCAGCTCGACAGGGGCGAACACTGAAGCTTTCTTT. This translates into CASSSTGANTEAFF. Full variable domain (outside the CDR3, taken from reference TRBV7-2 and TRBJ1-1): GAGVSQSPSNKVTEKGKDVELRCDPISGHTALYWYRQSLGQGLEFLIYFQGNSAPDKSGLPSDRFSAERTGGSVSTLTIQRTQQEDSAVYLCASSSTGANTEAFFGQGTRLTVV.

J is TRBJ1-2 and V is TRBV4-3; D gene ambiguous. The CDR3 extends over 12 amino acids. Trimming pared 1 base from V and 7 bases from J, leaving 7 bases between. Germline lookup yields CDR1 LGHNA and CDR2 YSLEER. CDR3 sequence: CASSQGDRGYTF. CDR3 bases: TGCGCCAGCAGCCAAGGTGACCGTGGCTACACCTTC.

The chain couples TRBV18 to TRBJ2-1; a weak D match, TRBD1 (8 bases). Germline V CDR1 and CDR2: KGHSH, LQKENI. Trimming took 6 bases from V and 5 from J, leaving 17 bases between them. CDR3 length: 15 residues. CDR3 DNA sequence: TGTGCCAGCTCCCAGCGGGGACAGGATCACAATGAGCAGTTCTTC. Protein product: CASSQRGQDHNEQFF. Drawing the rest from reference TRBV18 and TRBJ2-1, the complete variable domain is NAGVMQNPRHLVRRRGQEARLRCSPMKGHSHVYWYRQLPEEGLKFMVYLQKENIIDESGMPKERFSAEFPKEGPSILRIQQVVRGDSAAYFCASSQRGQDHNEQFFGPGTRLTVL.

This rearrangement joins TRBV27 to TRBJ2-1; the match to TRBD2 covers 13 bases. Looked up from germline, CDR1 is MNHEY and CDR2 is SMNVEV (reference sequence). The CDR3 sequence is 19 residues long. Trimming at V came to 4 bases and at J to 3 bases, leaving 12 bases not matched to a gene. The CDR3 sequence is CASSWSGLAGVGVYNEQFF. The DNA of the CDR3 is TGTGCCAGCAGTTGGTCCGGACTAGCGGGAGTAGGGGTCTACAATGAGCAGTTCTTC.

J is TRBJ2-5 and V is TRBV30; tentatively, D is TRBD2 (5 bases). Looked up from germline, CDR1 is GTSNPN and CDR2 is SVGIG (reference sequence). V was shortened by 1 base and J by 1 base, with 10 bases between the two germline ends. The CDR3 is 14 amino acids. This CDR3 reads CAWSARGFQETQYF. The CDR3 coding sequence is TGTGCCTGGAGTGCCAGAGGGTTCCAAGAGACCCAGTACTTC.

The chain carries TRBV5-1 and TRBJ2-1, with D hard to call. This CDR3 is built from 13 residues. The germline V gene encodes CDR1 SGHRS and CDR2 YFSETQ. Trimming removed 1 base from V and 4 bases from J, with 6 bases in between. The CDR3 protein is CASSLSSYNEQFF. DNA for the CDR3: TGCGCCAGCAGCTTGTCCAGTTACAATGAGCAGTTCTTC.

The V gene is TRBV7-3, the J gene TRBJ2-5; 10 bases map to TRBD2. Trimming at V came to 6 bases and at J to 5 bases, leaving 9 bases not matched to a gene. Germline V gene lookup returns CDR1 SGHTA and CDR2 FQGTGA. This CDR3 contains 15 residues. CDR3 in DNA: TGTGCCAGCAGGAAAGCGGGAGGGCCAGGCGAGACCCAGTACTTC. Translated: CASRKAGGPGETQYF.

This clone has a single count. The rearrangement uses TRBV5-4 and TRBJ2-3, with D perhaps TRBD2 (6 bases). The CDR3 is made up of 15 amino acids. Trimming took 4 bases from V and 4 from J, leaving 16 bases between them. Germline V CDR1 and CDR2: SGHNT, YYREEE (reference sequence). In nucleotides, the CDR3 is TGTGCCAGCAGCCCCGCCGGGGGTTGGGCAGATACGCAGTATTTT. This sequence encodes CASSPAGGWADTQYF.

V gene TRBV7-8 combines with J gene TRBJ2-1; weak D call: TRBD2 (6 bases). The CDR3 sequence is 14 residues long. The V end lost 3 bases, the J end lost 5 bases, and 11 bases lay between the germline ends. CDR1 and CDR2 from the germline V gene are SGHVS and FQNEAQ. The CDR3 DNA is TGTGCCAGCAGCTTGAGGAGGGCTAACAATGAGCAGTTCTTC. This sequence encodes CASSLRRANNEQFF.